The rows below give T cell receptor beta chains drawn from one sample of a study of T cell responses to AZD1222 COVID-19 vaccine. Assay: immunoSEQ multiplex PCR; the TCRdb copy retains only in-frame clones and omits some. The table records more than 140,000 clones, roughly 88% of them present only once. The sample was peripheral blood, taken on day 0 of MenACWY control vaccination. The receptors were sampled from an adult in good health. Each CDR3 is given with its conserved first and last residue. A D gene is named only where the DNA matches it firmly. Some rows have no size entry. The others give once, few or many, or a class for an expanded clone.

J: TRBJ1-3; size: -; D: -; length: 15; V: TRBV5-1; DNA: TGCGCCAGCAGCTCTGGTGACGGGGACGGAAACACCATATATTTT; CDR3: CASSSGDGDGNTIYF
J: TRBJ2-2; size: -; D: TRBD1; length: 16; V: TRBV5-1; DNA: TGCGCCAGCAGCGAGAAGACAGGGGGTGGCACCGGGGAGCTGTTTTTT; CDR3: CASSEKTGGGTGELFF
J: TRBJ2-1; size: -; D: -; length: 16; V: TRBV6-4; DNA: TGTGCCAGCAGTGGCGAGGCTGGTGAGTCCTACAATGAGCAGTTCTTC; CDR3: CASSGEAGESYNEQFF
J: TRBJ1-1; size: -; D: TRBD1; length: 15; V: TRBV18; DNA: TGTGCCAGCTCACTCGGACAGGGGGCTACCTCGGAAGCTTTCTTT; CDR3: CASSLGQGATSEAFF
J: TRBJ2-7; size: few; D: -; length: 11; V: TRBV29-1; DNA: TGCAGCGTTGTGAAGGGCTACGAGCAGTACTTC; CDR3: CSVVKGYEQYF
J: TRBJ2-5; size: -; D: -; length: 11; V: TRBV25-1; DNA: TGTGCCAGCACCAGGGGCGAGACCCAGTACTTC; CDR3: CASTRGETQYF
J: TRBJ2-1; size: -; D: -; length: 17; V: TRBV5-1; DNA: TGCGCCAGCAGCAATGGAGGGGGCGGACTAGCCTACAATGAGCAGTTCTTC; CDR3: CASSNGGGGLAYNEQFF
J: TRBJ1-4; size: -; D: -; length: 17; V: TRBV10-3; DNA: TGTGCCATCAGTGAGACCAACGGGGGGCTGGAAGATGAAAAACTGTTTTTT; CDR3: CAISETNGGLEDEKLFF
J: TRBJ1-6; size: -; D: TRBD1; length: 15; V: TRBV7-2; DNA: TGTGCCAGCAGCGAACAGGGGGTAGGGAATTCACCCCTCCACTTT; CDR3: CASSEQGVGNSPLHF
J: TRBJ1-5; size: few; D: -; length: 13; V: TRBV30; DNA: TGTGCCTGGGAAGGGGGAGGCAATCAGCCCCAGCATTTT; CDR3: CAWEGGGNQPQHF
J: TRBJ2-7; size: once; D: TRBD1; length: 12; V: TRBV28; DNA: TGTGCCAGCAGACGACAGGGAAGCGAGCAGTACTTC; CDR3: CASRRQGSEQYF
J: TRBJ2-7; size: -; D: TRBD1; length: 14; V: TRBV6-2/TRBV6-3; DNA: TGTGCCAGCAGTCAACCGGGACAGGGCTACGAGCAGTACTTC; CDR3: CASSQPGQGYEQYF
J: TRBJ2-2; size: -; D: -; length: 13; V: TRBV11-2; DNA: TGTGCCAGCAGCGCACTAGTCTCCGGGGAGCTGTTTTTT; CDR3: CASSALVSGELFF
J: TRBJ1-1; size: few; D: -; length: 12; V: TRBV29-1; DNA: TGCAGCGTTGATGCAGGGGACACTGAAGCTTTCTTT; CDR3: CSVDAGDTEAFF
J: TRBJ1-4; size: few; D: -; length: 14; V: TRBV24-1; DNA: TGTGCCACCAGCCGTGCAGGGACCGAGGAAAAACTGTTTTTT; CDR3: CATSRAGTEEKLFF
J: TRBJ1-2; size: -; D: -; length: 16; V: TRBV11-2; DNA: TGTGCCAGCAGCTTAGATAAGAGGGGTTGGAACTATGGCTACACCTTC; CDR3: CASSLDKRGWNYGYTF
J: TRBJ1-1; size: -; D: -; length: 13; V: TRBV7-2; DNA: TGTGCCAGCAGCTCAGATAGGGAAACTGAAGCTTTCTTT; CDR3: CASSSDRETEAFF
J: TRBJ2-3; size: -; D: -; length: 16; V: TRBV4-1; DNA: TGCGCCAGCAGCCTCGCAGGGGGGGCTCGCACAGATACGCAGTATTTT; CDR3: CASSLAGGARTDTQYF
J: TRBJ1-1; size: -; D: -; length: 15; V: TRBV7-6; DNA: TGTGCCAGCAGCTTAGAAGTGGGGATGAACACTGAAGCTTTCTTT; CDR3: CASSLEVGMNTEAFF
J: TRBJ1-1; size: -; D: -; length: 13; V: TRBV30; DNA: TGTGCCTGGAGTGTACGTGGGAACACTGAAGCTTTCTTT; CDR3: CAWSVRGNTEAFF
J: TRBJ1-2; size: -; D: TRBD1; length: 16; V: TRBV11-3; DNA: TGTGCCAGCAGCTTAGGGGAGAGACAGGGGGCCGGTGGCTACACCTTC; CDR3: CASSLGERQGAGGYTF
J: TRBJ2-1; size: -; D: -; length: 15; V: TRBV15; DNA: TGTGCCACCAGCAGAGATCCTACAGAATTCAATGAGCAGTTCTTC; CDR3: CATSRDPTEFNEQFF
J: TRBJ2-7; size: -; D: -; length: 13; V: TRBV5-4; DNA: TGTGCCAGCAGCTTTTTTGGGCAATACGAGCAGTACTTC; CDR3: CASSFFGQYEQYF
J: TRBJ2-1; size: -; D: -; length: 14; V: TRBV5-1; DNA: TGCGCCAGCAGCCACGGGGACCCCGGGAATGAGCAGTTCTTC; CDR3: CASSHGDPGNEQFF
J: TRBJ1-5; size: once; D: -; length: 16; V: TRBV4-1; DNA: TGCGCCAGCAGCCAAGAGTGGAGGCGGGGCAATCAGCCCCAGCATTTT; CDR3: CASSQEWRRGNQPQHF